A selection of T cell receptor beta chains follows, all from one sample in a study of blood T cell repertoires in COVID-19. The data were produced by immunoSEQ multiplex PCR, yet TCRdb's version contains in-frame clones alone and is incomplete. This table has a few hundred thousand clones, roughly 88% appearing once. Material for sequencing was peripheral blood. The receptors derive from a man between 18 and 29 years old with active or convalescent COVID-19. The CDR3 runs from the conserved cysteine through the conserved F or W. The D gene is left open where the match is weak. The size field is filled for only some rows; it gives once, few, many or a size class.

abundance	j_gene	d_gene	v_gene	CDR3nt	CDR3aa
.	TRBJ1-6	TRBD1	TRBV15	TGTGCCACCAGCATCCGGACAGGGGATAATTCACCCCTCCACTTT	CATSIRTGDNSPLHF
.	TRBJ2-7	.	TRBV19	TGTGCCAGTAGTTGGGCGACGGCGAGCTCCTACGAGCAGTACTTC	CASSWATASSYEQYF
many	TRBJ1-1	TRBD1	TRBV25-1	TGTGCCAGCAGTACGACCGGACAGGCGGTTGCTTTCTTT	CASSTTGQAVAFF
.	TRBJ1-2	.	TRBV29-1	TGCAGCGTTGTGGAGAATGGCTACACCTTC	CSVVENGYTF
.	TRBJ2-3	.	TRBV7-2	TGTGCCAGCAGTTCTCTAGCGTTCACGCAGTATTTT	CASSSLAFTQYF
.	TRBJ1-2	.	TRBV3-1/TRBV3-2	TGTGCCAGCAGCCAAGGTAACAGCGGAAACTATGGCTACACCTTC	CASSQGNSGNYGYTF
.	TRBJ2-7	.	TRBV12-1	TGTGCCAGCAGCAACCGGGACAGGGTCTGGTACGAGCAGTACTTC	CASSNRDRVWYEQYF
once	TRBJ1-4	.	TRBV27	TGTGCCAGCAGTCTCTACCCACCTCCTAATGAAAAACTGTTTTTT	CASSLYPPPNEKLFF
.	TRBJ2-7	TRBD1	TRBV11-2	TGTGCCAGCAGCCCCAGAGTCAGCAGGGGGTTATGGTCCTACGAGCAGTACTTC	CASSPRVSRGLWSYEQYF
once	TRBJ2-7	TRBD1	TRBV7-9	TGTGCCAGCAGCTTAACGACAGGGGTAGAGGAACAGTACTTC	CASSLTTGVEEQYF
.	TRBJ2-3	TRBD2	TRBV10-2	TGCGCCAGCAGTGAGTGGTTCTCCGGGGGGGCCATGGATACGCAGTATTTT	CASSEWFSGGAMDTQYF
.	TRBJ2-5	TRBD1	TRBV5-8	TGTGCCAGCAGCTGGGGACAGGGGGAGACCCAGTACTTC	CASSWGQGETQYF
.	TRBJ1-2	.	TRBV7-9	TGTGCCAGCACCCCGGGAGGATTCAACTATGGCTACACCTTC	CASTPGGFNYGYTF
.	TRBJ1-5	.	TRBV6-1	TGTGCCAGCAGATCTTCCAGGGTGAGGAATCAGCCCCAGCATTTT	CASRSSRVRNQPQHF
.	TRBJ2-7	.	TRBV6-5	TGTGCCAGCAGTAGGGAGTTTGGAGTTGACGAGCAGTACTTC	CASSREFGVDEQYF
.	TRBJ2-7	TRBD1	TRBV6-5	TGTGCCAGCAGTTACACCACAGGGGTCGAGCAGTACTTC	CASSYTTGVEQYF
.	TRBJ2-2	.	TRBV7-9	TGTGCCAGCAGCCTAAGTGGGGAGCTGTTTTTT	CASSLSGELFF
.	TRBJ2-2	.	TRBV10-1	TGCGCCAGCAGCTCCGACAGTTACGGGGAGCTGTTTTTT	CASSSDSYGELFF
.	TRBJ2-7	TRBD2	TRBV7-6	TGTGCCAGCAGCTCATTAGCGGGGGAGCCATCCGAGCAGTACTTC	CASSSLAGEPSEQYF
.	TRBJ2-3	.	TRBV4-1	TGCGCCAGCAGCCTGGAGGCAAGGGCCACAGATACGCAGTATTTT	CASSLEARATDTQYF
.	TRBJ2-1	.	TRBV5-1	TGCGCCAGCAGCTTGACGACAGTGGAGAGTAATGAGCAGTTCTTC	CASSLTTVESNEQFF
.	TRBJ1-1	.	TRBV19	TGTGCCAGTAGTTGGACAGAGAACACTGAAGCTTTCTTT	CASSWTENTEAFF
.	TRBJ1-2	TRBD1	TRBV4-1	TGCGCCAGCAGCCAAGTTGGCGCAGGGGGCAACTATGGCTACACCTTC	CASSQVGAGGNYGYTF
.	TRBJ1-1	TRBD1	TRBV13	TGTGCCAGCAGCTTAGTGGTGGGTTCGACAGGGGGCAACACTGAAGCTTTCTTT	CASSLVVGSTGGNTEAFF
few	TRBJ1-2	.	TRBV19	TGTGCCAGTAAGTTCAGGGCCGAAGAAGGCTACACCTTC	CASKFRAEEGYTF
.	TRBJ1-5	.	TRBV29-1	TGCAGCGTGGCTGACAACCCCGGTCAGCCCCAGCATTTT	CSVADNPGQPQHF
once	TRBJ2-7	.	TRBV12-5	TGTGCTAGTGGTTTGGCCACCGGGATGAAGGACGAGCAGTACTTC	CASGLATGMKDEQYF
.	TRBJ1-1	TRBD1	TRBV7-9	TGTGCCAGCAGCTTCCCAGGGGGCGAAACTTTCTTT	CASSFPGGETFF
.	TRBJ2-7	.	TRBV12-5	TGTGCTAGTGGTTTGGTAGGGGGCGAGCAGTACTTC	CASGLVGGEQYF
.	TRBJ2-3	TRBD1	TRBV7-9	TGTGCCAGCAGCTTAACACGGGACAGAAGCACAGATACGCAGTATTTT	CASSLTRDRSTDTQYF
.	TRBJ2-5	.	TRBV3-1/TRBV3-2	TGTGCCAGCAGCCAACAGACCGGGGTAGGAGAGACCCAGTACTTC	CASSQQTGVGETQYF
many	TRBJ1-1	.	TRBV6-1	TGTGCCAGCAGTGAAGCGTTCAGGGGTGTTCGCACTGAAGCTTTCTTT	CASSEAFRGVRTEAFF
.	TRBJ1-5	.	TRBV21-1	TGTGCCAGCAGCAAACACGTCTCGCCCAGGGGGAGATACAATCAGCCCCAGCATTTT	CASSKHVSPRGRYNQPQHF
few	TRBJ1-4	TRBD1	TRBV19	TGTGCCAGTAGTATTGAGCAGGGGGCCTCAACTAATGAAAAACTGTTTTTT	CASSIEQGASTNEKLFF
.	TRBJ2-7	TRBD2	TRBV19	TGTGCCAGTAGTATAGGACTAGCTGAGGAGCAGTACTTC	CASSIGLAEEQYF
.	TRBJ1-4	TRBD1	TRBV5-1	TGCGCCAGCAGCTTCGGACAGGGTGCTAATGAAAAACTGTTTTTT	CASSFGQGANEKLFF
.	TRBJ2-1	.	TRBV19	TGTGCCAGTAGTATACCGGGGGGCCTCGGAGGTGAGCAGTTCTTC	CASSIPGGLGGEQFF
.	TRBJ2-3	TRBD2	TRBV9	TGTGCCAGCAGCGTGGGACTAGAGAGTAGGACAGATACGCAGTATTTT	CASSVGLESRTDTQYF
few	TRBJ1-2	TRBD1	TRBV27	TGTGCCAGCAGTCCGGGGACAGTCAACTATGGCTACACCTTC	CASSPGTVNYGYTF
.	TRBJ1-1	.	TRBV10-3	TGTGCCATCAGTGAGGCCGGGAGGGGCACTGAAGCTTTCTTT	CAISEAGRGTEAFF
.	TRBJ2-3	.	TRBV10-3	TGTGCCATCAGCGGACTCGACACAGATACGCAGTATTTT	CAISGLDTDTQYF
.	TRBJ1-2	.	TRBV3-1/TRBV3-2	TGTGCCAGCAGCCAAGGGGCTGGCTACACCTTC	CASSQGAGYTF
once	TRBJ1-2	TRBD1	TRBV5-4	TGTGCCAGCAGCCCAGGACAGGGGCAATCTCGGGGCTACACCTTC	CASSPGQGQSRGYTF
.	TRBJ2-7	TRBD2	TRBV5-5	TGTGCCAGCAGGCCCACTAGCGGGGGGAACTACGAGCAGTACTTC	CASRPTSGGNYEQYF
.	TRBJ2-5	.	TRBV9	TGTGCCAGCCAGGGGCATACCCAAGAGACCCAGTACTTC	CASQGHTQETQYF
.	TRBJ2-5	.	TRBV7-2	TGTGCCAGCAGCTTAGGGACCCGGGGGGCGGAGACCCAGTACTTC	CASSLGTRGAETQYF
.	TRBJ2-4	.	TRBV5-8	TGTGCCAGCGCCTATCCCATTCAGTACTTC	CASAYPIQYF
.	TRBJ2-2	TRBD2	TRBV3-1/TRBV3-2	TGTGCCAGCAGCCAAGTCTCCGGGGGGAGCACCGGGGAGCTGTTTTTT	CASSQVSGGSTGELFF
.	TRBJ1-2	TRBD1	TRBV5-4	TGTGCCAGCAGCCTGGGACAGTCTAATAACTATGGCTACACCTTC	CASSLGQSNNYGYTF